This TCR beta chain is from a study of cytomegalovirus exposure and HLA in healthy donors. Of note for this clone: The antigen remains unidentified.

Overall study results and limits: That first-cohort TCR clusters tended to co-occur in the 120 or so validation repertoires was found in a later analysis. There were a few CMV-associated chains whose specificity for CMV antigens was confirmed in vitro.

Profiling relied on immunoSEQ multiplex PCR, and the TCRdb table lists in-frame clones only, not all of them. Here the sample spans roughly 130,000 clones, around nine tenths being singletons. CDR3 size: 14 residues. Trimming took 0 bases from V and 2 from J, leaving 8 bases between them. Germline CDR1 and CDR2: SGHDN and FVKESK. Donors came from a validation cohort of fewer than 150 subjects, distinct from the first 666-subject cohort. Sequencing was carried out using PBMCs. The clonotype comes from a man under 40 in good health and CMV-seronegative. The V call is TRBV14, the J call TRBJ2-7; weak D call: TRBD1 (6 bases). The CDR3 here is CASSQDRGTYEQYF. DNA for the CDR3: TGTGCCAGCAGCCAAGACAGGGGTACCTACGAGCAGTACTTC.